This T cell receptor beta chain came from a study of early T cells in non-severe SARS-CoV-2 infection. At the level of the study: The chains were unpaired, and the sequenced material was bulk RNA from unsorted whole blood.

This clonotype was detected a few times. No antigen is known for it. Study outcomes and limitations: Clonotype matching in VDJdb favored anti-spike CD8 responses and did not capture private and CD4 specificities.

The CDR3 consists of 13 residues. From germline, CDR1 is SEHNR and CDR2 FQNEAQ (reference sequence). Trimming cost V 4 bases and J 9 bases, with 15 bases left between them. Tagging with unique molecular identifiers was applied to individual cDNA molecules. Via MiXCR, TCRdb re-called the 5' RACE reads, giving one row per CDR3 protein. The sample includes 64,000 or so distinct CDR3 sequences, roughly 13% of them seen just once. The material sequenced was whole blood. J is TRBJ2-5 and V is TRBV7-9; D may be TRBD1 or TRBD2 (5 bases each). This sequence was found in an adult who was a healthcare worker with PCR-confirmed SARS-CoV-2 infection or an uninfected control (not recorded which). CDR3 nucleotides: TGTGCCAGCAGCTATCAGGACTCCAGGGCCCAGTACTTC. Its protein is CASSYQDSRAQYF. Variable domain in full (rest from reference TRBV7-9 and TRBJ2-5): DTGVSQNPRHKITKRGQNVTFRCDPISEHNRLYWYRQTLGQGPEFLTYFQNEAQLEKSRLLSDRFSAERPKGSFSTLEIQRTEQGDSAMYLCASSYQDSRAQYFGPGTRLLVL.